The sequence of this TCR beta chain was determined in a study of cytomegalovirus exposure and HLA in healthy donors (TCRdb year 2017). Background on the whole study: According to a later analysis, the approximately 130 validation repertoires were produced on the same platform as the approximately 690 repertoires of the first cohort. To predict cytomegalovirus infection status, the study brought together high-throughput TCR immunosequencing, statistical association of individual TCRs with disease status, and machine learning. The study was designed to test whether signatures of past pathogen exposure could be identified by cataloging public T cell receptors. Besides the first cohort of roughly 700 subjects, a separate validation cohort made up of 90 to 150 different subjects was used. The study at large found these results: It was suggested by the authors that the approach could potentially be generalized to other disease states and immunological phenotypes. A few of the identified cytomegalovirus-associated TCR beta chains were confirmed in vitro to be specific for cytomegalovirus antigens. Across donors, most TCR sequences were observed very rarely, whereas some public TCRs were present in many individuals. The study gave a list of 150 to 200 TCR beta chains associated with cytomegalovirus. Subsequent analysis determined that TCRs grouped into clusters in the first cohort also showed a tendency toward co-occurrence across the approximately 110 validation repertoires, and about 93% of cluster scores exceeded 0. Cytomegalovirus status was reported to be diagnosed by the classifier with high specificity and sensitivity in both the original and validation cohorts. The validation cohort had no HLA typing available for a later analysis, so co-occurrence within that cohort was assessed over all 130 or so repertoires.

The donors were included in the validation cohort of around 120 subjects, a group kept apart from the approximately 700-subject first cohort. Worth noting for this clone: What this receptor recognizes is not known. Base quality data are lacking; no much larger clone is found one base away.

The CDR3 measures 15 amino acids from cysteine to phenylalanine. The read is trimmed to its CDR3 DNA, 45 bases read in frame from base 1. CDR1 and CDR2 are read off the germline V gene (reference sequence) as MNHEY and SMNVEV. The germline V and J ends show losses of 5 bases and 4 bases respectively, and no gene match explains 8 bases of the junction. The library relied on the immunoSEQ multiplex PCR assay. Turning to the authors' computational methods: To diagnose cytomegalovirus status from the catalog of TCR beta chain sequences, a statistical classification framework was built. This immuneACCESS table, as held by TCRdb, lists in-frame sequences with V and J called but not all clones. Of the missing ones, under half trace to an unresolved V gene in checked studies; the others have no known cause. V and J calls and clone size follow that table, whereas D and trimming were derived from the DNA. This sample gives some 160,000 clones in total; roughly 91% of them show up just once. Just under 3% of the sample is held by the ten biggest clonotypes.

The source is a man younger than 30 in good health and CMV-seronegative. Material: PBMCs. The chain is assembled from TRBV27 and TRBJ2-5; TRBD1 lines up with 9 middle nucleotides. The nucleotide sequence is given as TGTGCCAGCAGTAAGACAGGGGGGGGGCTAGAGACCCAGTACTTC. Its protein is CASSKTGGGLETQYF.